This TCR beta chain is from a study of type 1 and type 2 diabetes patients (dated by TCRdb to 2016 to 2018). Study-level background: Recruited in China, the cohort was made up of 8 or 9 type 1 diabetes patients, four type 2 diabetes patients and roughly 6 nondiabetic controls. Sequencing of the TCRbeta libraries was paired-end and was performed on Illumina HiSeq 2000 or MiSeq instruments. Throughout the study, CD4 or CD8 MicroBeads on MACS columns were used to positively select CD4+ and CD8+ T cells from PBMCs. The study profiled TCRbeta repertoires by high-throughput sequencing to compare type 1 diabetes, type 2 diabetes and nondiabetic individuals. Type 2 diabetes patients were used as a disease comparison group for the type 1 diabetes patients. Similar V gene usage was observed when roughly 20-cycle and roughly 25-cycle amplification were compared, suggesting similar primer efficiencies and random PCR bias. A total of fewer than 25,000,000 paired-end reads was generated across the whole study.

General findings and caveats noted by the study authors: Study groups were not matched for age and gender, which possibly biased interpretation. Few highly-expanded CD4+ clones, median one, were found in type 2 diabetes patients, accounting for a median about 4% of reads. Highly correlated V and J gene usage patterns were observed for type 2 diabetes and control samples, with an average of around 0.97 between samples. In both CD4+ and CD8+ T cells, type 2 diabetes repertoires were highly diverse and significantly more diverse than type 1 diabetes repertoires. Since just a limited number of T2D and control samples were sequenced, some T1D-only HECs might also appear in more T2D or control samples.

A word on this clonotype: There is no known antigen for this receptor. One base away there is no much larger clone; base qualities are not given.

Every diabetic patient fulfilled standard classification criteria for type 1 or type 2 diabetes, and glucose and C-peptide were evaluated using WHO-recommended methods. Donors with other autoimmune diseases or infections within the previous four weeks were excluded from participation. Roughly 9.7 milliliters of peripheral blood were collected from each participant. LymphoPrep density separation was used to isolate PBMCs. CDR1 and CDR2, looked up from the germline V gene (reference sequence), are GTSNPN and SVGIG. Cut back by 8 bases and 7 bases, the V and J ends lie 21 bases apart. The CDR3 runs 14 residues from the cysteine to the phenylalanine. Here the CDR3 DNA is all that survives: 42 bases in frame from base 1. For sequencing, an Illumina MiSeq was employed. Genomic DNA from sorted T cell subsets was used as template for TCRbeta CDR3 amplification. The TCRbeta CDR3 region was amplified by multiplex PCR using 30 forward and 13 reverse primers. PCR products were purified with AMPure XP beads, then indices and adaptors were added in a second approximately 27-cycle PCR. Before sequencing, libraries were gel-purified with the QIAquick Gel Extraction Kit. In the authors' own workflow: Paired-end reads were merged with FLASH and aligned to IMGT V, D and J germline references using IgBLAST. Reads with below 70% alignment identity to germline references were discarded, leaving around 12,000,000 reads study-wide. CDR3 boundaries, reading frame and productivity were assigned following IMGT definitions. Highly-expanded clones were defined as clones at or above 1% of reads, and diversity was measured by normalized Shannon entropy. Unpaired two-tailed t-tests were used to test group differences in Shannon entropy. TCRdb took the public reads, trimmed them with fastp at Q25, ran MiXCR for clone calling and kept in-frame beta chains. Entries are consolidated by CDR3 protein sequence, retaining the most common genes and DNA. TCRdb's processing, not the study's, gives the V and J calls here. This sample comprises under 300,000 distinct CDR3 sequences, approximately 45% of them detected only once. Approximately 14% of the sample is held by the ten biggest clonotypes.

This sequence originates from a man aged 18 to 29 with type 2 diabetes. In this chain, TRBV30 is recombined with TRBJ1-5; D gene: possibly TRBD1, on 6 matching bases. The material sequenced was peripheral blood mononuclear cells (PBMCs). This receptor has the CDR3 CASSTPGAGQPQHF. The DNA sequence is given as TGTGCCAGCAGCACCCCAGGGGCCGGACAGCCCCAGCATTTT.